What follows describes a single TCR beta chain. The data stem from a study of blood T cell repertoires in COVID-19. Authors' processing steps: The authors estimated nucleated cell counts from reference gene primer amplification. Produced via immunoSEQ multiplex PCR; TCRdb's table is partial and in-frame only. V, J and clone size reflect that table, while D and trimming were determined from the DNA. The sample yields about 160,000 clones, around 80% seen once. The CDR3 totals 16 residues. Trimming left V 1 base short and J 1 base short, with 11 bases between. Germline V gene sequence: CDR1 WNHNN, CDR2 SYGVQD (reference sequence).

The J gene is TRBJ2-1, the V gene TRBV10-1, with D possibly being TRBD2 (6 bases). This TCR came from a woman aged 45-65 years in a cohort exposed to, infected with or recovered from COVID-19 (not recorded which). Material for sequencing was PBMCs or T cells enriched from blood (not recorded which). The CDR3 DNA reads as TGCGCCAGCAGTGAGTTAGATAGCGGATCCTACAATGAGCAGTTCTTC. This encodes CASSELDSGSYNEQFF.